Listed below are T cell receptor beta chains from one sample, sequenced in a study of blood T cell repertoires in COVID-19. Only in-frame clones appear in the TCRdb table, and some are missing; sequencing was by immunoSEQ multiplex PCR. The sample records more than 150,000 clones, roughly nine tenths being singletons. Sequences were obtained from peripheral blood. All receptors derive from a woman in her 70s with acute or convalescent COVID-19. Both conserved end residues are part of each CDR3. The D gene is left open where the match is weak. Clone size is not always given. Where it is, it says once, few, many or a class for expanded clones.

J gene: TRBJ2-5
V gene: TRBV14
D gene: TRBD1
clone size: -
CDR3 DNA: TGTGCCAGCAGCCGACAGGGAGAGACCCAGTACTTC
CDR3 protein: CASSRQGETQYF

J gene: TRBJ1-1
V gene: TRBV20-1
D gene: -
clone size: -
CDR3 DNA: TGCAGTGCTAGTGGGGCGGGGAACACTGAAGCTTTCTTT
CDR3 protein: CSASGAGNTEAFF

J gene: TRBJ1-2
V gene: TRBV6-5
D gene: -
clone size: -
CDR3 DNA: TGTGCCAGCAACCCGACGGGGGGCTATTATGGCTACACCTTC
CDR3 protein: CASNPTGGYYGYTF

J gene: TRBJ2-1
V gene: TRBV11-2
D gene: TRBD2
clone size: -
CDR3 DNA: TGTGCCAGCAGCTCCCAAGGGGGGACTAGCGGGAAAGTCAATGAGCAGTTCTTC
CDR3 protein: CASSSQGGTSGKVNEQFF

J gene: TRBJ1-1
V gene: TRBV30
D gene: -
clone size: -
CDR3 DNA: TGTGCCTGGAGCTATCGGGTCACTGAAGCTTTCTTT
CDR3 protein: CAWSYRVTEAFF

J gene: TRBJ2-4
V gene: TRBV10-2
D gene: -
clone size: -
CDR3 DNA: TGCGCCAGCAGTGAGTTGCTAGACTTGGCCAAAAACATTCAGTACTTC
CDR3 protein: CASSELLDLAKNIQYF

J gene: TRBJ1-6
V gene: TRBV6-5
D gene: -
clone size: -
CDR3 DNA: TGTGCCAGCTGGCTCTGGACAGATAATTCACCCCTCCACTTT
CDR3 protein: CASWLWTDNSPLHF

J gene: TRBJ2-7
V gene: TRBV28
D gene: -
clone size: -
CDR3 DNA: TGTGCCAGCAGTCGACCCCTCCCGGGAAGGGAGCAGTACTTC
CDR3 protein: CASSRPLPGREQYF

J gene: TRBJ1-2
V gene: TRBV7-9
D gene: -
clone size: -
CDR3 DNA: TGTGCCAGCAGCTTTCGGACAGAAACTTATGGCTACACCTTC
CDR3 protein: CASSFRTETYGYTF

J gene: TRBJ2-7
V gene: TRBV29-1
D gene: -
clone size: -
CDR3 DNA: TGCAGCGTTGCCCGAGACGGAAGGGGAGGCGAGCAGTACTTC
CDR3 protein: CSVARDGRGGEQYF

J gene: TRBJ1-2
V gene: TRBV20-1
D gene: TRBD1
clone size: -
CDR3 DNA: TGCAGCCCGGGACAGGGGGATGGCTACACCTTC
CDR3 protein: CSPGQGDGYTF

J gene: TRBJ2-1
V gene: TRBV20-1
D gene: -
clone size: -
CDR3 DNA: TGCAGTGCAGACAAGCCTGAGCAGTTCTTC
CDR3 protein: CSADKPEQFF

J gene: TRBJ2-1
V gene: TRBV7-2
D gene: TRBD1
clone size: once
CDR3 DNA: TGTGCCAGCAGCTTAGATTCAGGGGGACCCAATGAGCAGTTCTTC
CDR3 protein: CASSLDSGGPNEQFF

J gene: TRBJ2-1
V gene: TRBV28
D gene: TRBD1
clone size: -
CDR3 DNA: TGTGCCAGCAGTGCACCGTGGACAGGGTCGCAGTTCTTC
CDR3 protein: CASSAPWTGSQFF

J gene: TRBJ1-4
V gene: TRBV18
D gene: TRBD1
clone size: -
CDR3 DNA: TGTGCCAGCTCACCACCACAGGGGAGGAATGAAAAACTGTTTTTT
CDR3 protein: CASSPPQGRNEKLFF

J gene: TRBJ1-3
V gene: TRBV6-1
D gene: TRBD1
clone size: -
CDR3 DNA: TGTGCCAGCAGTGCACGAACGACAGGGTTGGTAGGAAACACCATATATTTT
CDR3 protein: CASSARTTGLVGNTIYF

J gene: TRBJ2-5
V gene: TRBV7-8
D gene: TRBD1
clone size: once
CDR3 DNA: TGTGCCAGCAGCCCACAGTACGACAGGGGCGTGGAGACCCAGTACTTC
CDR3 protein: CASSPQYDRGVETQYF

J gene: TRBJ2-7
V gene: TRBV5-4
D gene: TRBD1
clone size: -
CDR3 DNA: TGTGCCAGCAGCTCCGGGGACAGCCTCTACGAGCAGTACTTC
CDR3 protein: CASSSGDSLYEQYF

J gene: TRBJ1-2
V gene: TRBV9
D gene: -
clone size: -
CDR3 DNA: TGTGCCAGCAGCCCAAGTTTGCGCCAAAGTGACTATGGCTACACCTTC
CDR3 protein: CASSPSLRQSDYGYTF

J gene: TRBJ2-7
V gene: TRBV7-9
D gene: TRBD2
clone size: -
CDR3 DNA: TGTGCCAGCAGCTATGGCGGGAGCAGCACCTACGAGCAGTACTTC
CDR3 protein: CASSYGGSSTYEQYF

J gene: TRBJ2-7
V gene: TRBV7-2
D gene: -
clone size: -
CDR3 DNA: TGTGCCAGCAGCTCCCCCCAGGGCTACGAGCAGTACTTC
CDR3 protein: CASSSPQGYEQYF

J gene: TRBJ1-2
V gene: TRBV4-2
D gene: -
clone size: -
CDR3 DNA: TGTGCCAGCAGGCGGGAGGGCGACTATGGCTACACCTTC
CDR3 protein: CASRREGDYGYTF

J gene: TRBJ1-6
V gene: TRBV2
D gene: -
clone size: -
CDR3 DNA: TGTGCCAGCAGCGACCTGCCTCGGGATTCACCCCTCCACTTT
CDR3 protein: CASSDLPRDSPLHF

J gene: TRBJ2-5
V gene: TRBV19
D gene: TRBD1
clone size: -
CDR3 DNA: TGTGCCAGTAGTATTCTTCCGGGACAGGGGATACAAGAGACCCAGTACTTC
CDR3 protein: CASSILPGQGIQETQYF

J gene: TRBJ2-3
V gene: TRBV6-5
D gene: TRBD1
clone size: -
CDR3 DNA: TGTGCCAGCACCAAGGGGGCACGTCCCACAGATACGCAGTATTTT
CDR3 protein: CASTKGARPTDTQYF

J gene: TRBJ1-1
V gene: TRBV7-8
D gene: -
clone size: -
CDR3 DNA: TGTGCCAGCAGCTCCGTCGGTATGAACACTGAAGCTTTCTTT
CDR3 protein: CASSSVGMNTEAFF

J gene: TRBJ1-1
V gene: TRBV5-5
D gene: -
clone size: -
CDR3 DNA: TGTGCCAGCAGCTTGGACAGGGTGAACACTGAAGCTTTCTTT
CDR3 protein: CASSLDRVNTEAFF

J gene: TRBJ2-7
V gene: TRBV24-1
D gene: -
clone size: -
CDR3 DNA: TGTGCCACCAGTGCAGGCTCCGAGCAGTACTTC
CDR3 protein: CATSAGSEQYF

J gene: TRBJ2-1
V gene: TRBV5-1
D gene: TRBD2
clone size: -
CDR3 DNA: TGCGCCAGCAGCTTGAGCCTAGCGGGAGGGCCTTTTGAGCAGTTCTTC
CDR3 protein: CASSLSLAGGPFEQFF

J gene: TRBJ1-5
V gene: TRBV27
D gene: -
clone size: few
CDR3 DNA: TGTGCCAGCAGTCCGGACATGAATCAGCCCCAGCATTTT
CDR3 protein: CASSPDMNQPQHF

J gene: TRBJ1-2
V gene: TRBV5-1
D gene: -
clone size: -
CDR3 DNA: TGCGCCAGCAGCTTGGAGCTGGCAGGCCCCAACTATGGCTACACCTTC
CDR3 protein: CASSLELAGPNYGYTF

J gene: TRBJ1-1
V gene: TRBV19
D gene: -
clone size: once
CDR3 DNA: TGTGCCAGTAGCCTCACAGGGTCGGGGACCACTGAAGCTTTCTTT
CDR3 protein: CASSLTGSGTTEAFF

J gene: TRBJ2-7
V gene: TRBV24-1
D gene: TRBD1
clone size: -
CDR3 DNA: TGTGCCACGTCAGACAGGGGAGGTTACGAGCAGTACTTC
CDR3 protein: CATSDRGGYEQYF

J gene: TRBJ1-1
V gene: TRBV18
D gene: -
clone size: -
CDR3 DNA: TGTGCCAGCTCACCAATAAGGGGGGGAAGGGTAAACACTGAAGCTTTCTTT
CDR3 protein: CASSPIRGGRVNTEAFF

J gene: TRBJ2-5
V gene: TRBV9
D gene: -
clone size: few
CDR3 DNA: TGTGCCAGCAGCCCCCGTAGAGTTTCAGCGCGGGAGACCCAGTACTTC
CDR3 protein: CASSPRRVSARETQYF

J gene: TRBJ1-1
V gene: TRBV6-5
D gene: TRBD1
clone size: -
CDR3 DNA: TGTGCCAGCAGTCCCTTTCGGCAGGGGGTCGGTGAAGCTTTCTTT
CDR3 protein: CASSPFRQGVGEAFF

J gene: TRBJ2-7
V gene: TRBV7-2
D gene: TRBD1
clone size: -
CDR3 DNA: TGTGCCAGCAGCCTTCAGGGACAGGGGAACTACGAGCAGTACTTC
CDR3 protein: CASSLQGQGNYEQYF

J gene: TRBJ1-1
V gene: TRBV19
D gene: TRBD1
clone size: -
CDR3 DNA: TGTGCCAGTACCCCGTATGGGGACAGGGCTGAAGCTTTCTTT
CDR3 protein: CASTPYGDRAEAFF

J gene: TRBJ2-2
V gene: TRBV3-1/TRBV3-2
D gene: -
clone size: -
CDR3 DNA: TGTGCCAGCAGCCAAGACGTCCTGAACACCGGGGAGCTGTTTTTT
CDR3 protein: CASSQDVLNTGELFF

J gene: TRBJ1-5
V gene: TRBV7-6
D gene: -
clone size: few
CDR3 DNA: TGTGCCAGCAGCTTAGCGGCAGGGATGAGCAATCAGCCCCAGCATTTT
CDR3 protein: CASSLAAGMSNQPQHF

J gene: TRBJ2-3
V gene: TRBV21-1
D gene: -
clone size: once
CDR3 DNA: TGTGCCAGCAGCAAAAAAAGAGAGGGGACTAGCGGGATGGATACGCAGTATTTT
CDR3 protein: CASSKKREGTSGMDTQYF

J gene: TRBJ2-7
V gene: TRBV29-1
D gene: -
clone size: -
CDR3 DNA: TGCAGCGTTGAGAGGGGGTACGAGCAGTACTTC
CDR3 protein: CSVERGYEQYF

J gene: TRBJ1-6
V gene: TRBV4-1
D gene: TRBD1
clone size: -
CDR3 DNA: TGCGCCAGCAGCCGCCGGGACAGGGGTAATTCACCCCTCCACTTT
CDR3 protein: CASSRRDRGNSPLHF

J gene: TRBJ2-1
V gene: TRBV4-1
D gene: -
clone size: -
CDR3 DNA: TGCGCCAGCAGCAAAAGAGGAGCGGGCCACTACAATGAGCAGTTCTTC
CDR3 protein: CASSKRGAGHYNEQFF

J gene: TRBJ1-1
V gene: TRBV10-3
D gene: TRBD1
clone size: -
CDR3 DNA: TGTGCCATCAGTGACCCGGGACAGACGAACACTGAAGCTTTCTTT
CDR3 protein: CAISDPGQTNTEAFF

J gene: TRBJ1-5
V gene: TRBV28
D gene: -
clone size: -
CDR3 DNA: TGTGCCAGCTTTGAGCGGGATCAGCCCCAGCATTTT
CDR3 protein: CASFERDQPQHF

J gene: TRBJ1-3
V gene: TRBV7-9
D gene: -
clone size: -
CDR3 DNA: TGTGCCAGCAGCGGCCCCCGACAGGACCTCTCTGGAAACACCATATATTTT
CDR3 protein: CASSGPRQDLSGNTIYF

J gene: TRBJ2-2
V gene: TRBV9
D gene: -
clone size: -
CDR3 DNA: TGTGCCAGCAATCAGGGGTCAGGCACCGGGGAGCTGTTTTTT
CDR3 protein: CASNQGSGTGELFF

J gene: TRBJ1-6
V gene: TRBV5-1
D gene: TRBD1
clone size: -
CDR3 DNA: TGCGCCAGCAGCTTAGGGGGCTTTATGAATTCACCCCTCCACTTT
CDR3 protein: CASSLGGFMNSPLHF

J gene: TRBJ2-3
V gene: TRBV7-9
D gene: TRBD2
clone size: -
CDR3 DNA: TGTGCCAGCAGCGTTAGCGGGGGGCAAGATACGCAGTATTTT
CDR3 protein: CASSVSGGQDTQYF

J gene: TRBJ2-2
V gene: TRBV27
D gene: TRBD1
clone size: few
CDR3 DNA: TGTGCCACGAGGGGCAGGGGGCTGTCCGGGGAGCTGTTTTTT
CDR3 protein: CATRGRGLSGELFF

J gene: TRBJ1-4
V gene: TRBV30
D gene: -
clone size: -
CDR3 DNA: TGTGCCTACTCCGAGGGAGCCACAACTAATGAAAAACTGTTTTTT
CDR3 protein: CAYSEGATTNEKLFF

J gene: TRBJ1-1
V gene: TRBV6-6
D gene: -
clone size: -
CDR3 DNA: TGTGCCAGCAGGCGGGCCGACGGGAACACTGAAGCTTTCTTT
CDR3 protein: CASRRADGNTEAFF

J gene: TRBJ1-3
V gene: TRBV7-6
D gene: TRBD1
clone size: -
CDR3 DNA: TGTGCCAGCAGCTTAGCTCCGACAGGGGGATTGGGAAACACCATATATTTT
CDR3 protein: CASSLAPTGGLGNTIYF

J gene: TRBJ2-6
V gene: TRBV18
D gene: TRBD1
clone size: -
CDR3 DNA: TGTGCCAGCTCATCCTCCCGGGACAGCTCTGGGGCCAACGTCCTGACTTTC
CDR3 protein: CASSSSRDSSGANVLTF

J gene: TRBJ2-3
V gene: TRBV7-2
D gene: -
clone size: -
CDR3 DNA: TGTGCCAGCAGCCCTCGGGTCTACACTAGCACAGATACGCAGTATTTT
CDR3 protein: CASSPRVYTSTDTQYF

J gene: TRBJ1-1
V gene: TRBV10-3
D gene: TRBD1
clone size: -
CDR3 DNA: TGTGCCATCAGGGCCAGTCCCGGGACAGGGAACACTGAAGCTTTCTTT
CDR3 protein: CAIRASPGTGNTEAFF